The 9 T cell receptor beta chains presented below share a single source sample, sequenced in a study of beta chain features in type 1 diabetes. What was sequenced were expressed TCRB transcripts, since all of the isolated RNA had been reverse transcribed. Here immunoSEQ multiplex PCR was the method, and the copy in TCRdb shows in-frame clones only, minus some. The data contain around 500,000 clones, approximately 10% of them singletons. The sample comprised naive CD4+ T cells from blood. The source is a woman aged 18-35 years in good health.

This sequence joins TRBV27 and TRBJ2-7; D gene uncertain. Germline V gives CDR1 MNHEY, CDR2 SMNVEV (reference sequence). The CDR3 length is 14 residues. The V end lost 3 bases, the J end lost 1 base, and 10 bases lay between the germline ends. The CDR3: CASSLAHRSYEQYF. For the CDR3, the DNA is TGTGCCAGCAGTTTGGCCCACCGTTCCTACGAGCAGTACTTC.

In its sample, this clone was seen a few times. V gene TRBV28 combines with J gene TRBJ2-3; perhaps TRBD1 as D (6 bases). The length of the CDR3 is 17 residues. CDR1 and CDR2 from the germline V gene are MDHEN and SYDVKM. The V end was cut by 3 bases, the J end by 5 bases, with 21 bases between. The CDR3 spells CASSFRLIRKGEDTQYF. In DNA, the CDR3 is TGTGCCAGCAGTTTTAGATTGATCCGGAAGGGGGAAGATACGCAGTATTTT.

This clone was detected only once. The rearrangement joins TRBV27 to TRBJ1-2; TRBD1 is a possible D gene (6 bases). This CDR3 has 16 amino acids. V dropped 2 bases and J dropped 6 bases, with 19 bases sitting between them. Germline CDR1 is MNHEY and CDR2 is SMNVEV (reference sequence). The CDR3 nucleotides are TGTGCCAGCAGTTTAAGAGTTTCTGCAGGGACAAATGGCTACACCTTC. Its translation: CASSLRVSAGTNGYTF.

This clone was detected many times. V usage is TRBV30 and J usage is TRBJ2-7, with D tentatively TRBD2 (6 bases). CDR1 and CDR2 (germline): GTSNPN, SVGIG (reference sequence). The length of the CDR3 is 12 residues. Trimming left V 4 bases short and J 6 bases short, with 13 bases between. The CDR3, as DNA: TGTGCCTGGACCGGGGGAGCCAGCGAGCAGTACTTC. Amino acids: CAWTGGASEQYF.

The chain carries TRBV5-4 and TRBJ1-1, with 8 bases identical to TRBD1. J was trimmed by 7 bases and V by 3 bases; bases with no gene match: 2. The CDR3 is 12 amino acids. Germline values: CDR1 SGHNT, CDR2 YYREEE (reference sequence). The CDR3 DNA is TGTGCCAGCAGCTACAGGGGGTATGAAGCTTTCTTT. Translation: CASSYRGYEAFF.

The chain recombines TRBV14 with TRBJ1-2, with no clear D. The CDR3 covers 15 residues. Trimming removed 0 bases at V and 3 bases at J, with 11 bases between. Germline V gene sequence: CDR1 SGHDN, CDR2 FVKESK. The chain's CDR3 is CASSQEGRRDYGYTF. DNA of the CDR3: TGTGCCAGCAGCCAAGAGGGCAGGCGGGACTATGGCTACACCTTC.

V gene TRBV20-1 combines with J gene TRBJ2-7; D is ambiguous. Trimming cost V 6 bases and J 7 bases, with 10 bases left between them. Germline CDR1 is DFQATT and CDR2 is SNEGSKA (reference sequence). The CDR3 spans 10 residues. The CDR3, as DNA: TGCAGTGCCGGTTTACGAGAGCAGTACGTC. The encoded protein is CSAGLREQYV.

The chain employs TRBV20-1 and TRBJ2-7; D remains ambiguous. Germline V gene sequence: CDR1 DFQATT, CDR2 SNEGSKA (reference sequence). The CDR3 totals 11 residues. Trimming stripped 5 bases from V and 6 bases from J, with 11 bases between. The CDR3 loop reads CSALLITEQYV. The DNA of the CDR3 is TGCAGTGCTCTCCTTATCACCGAGCAGTACGTC.

The J gene is TRBJ2-7, the V gene TRBV7-2; D is perhaps TRBD2 (5 bases). The CDR3 is 15 residues long. Germline-derived CDR1 and CDR2 are SGHTA and FQGNSA. V was cut by 5 bases and J by 3 bases, with 17 bases left in between. The CDR3 protein is CASSMAARGLYEQYF. The CDR3 bases are TGTGCCAGCAGCATGGCAGCCAGAGGACTCTACGAGCAGTACTTC. The full variable domain, in which reference TRBV7-2 and TRBJ2-7 provide the parts outside the CDR3, is GAGVSQSPSNKVTEKGKDVELRCDPISGHTALYWYRQSLGQGLEFLIYFQGNSAPDKSGLPSDRFSAERTGGSVSTLTIQRTQQEDSAVYLCASSMAARGLYEQYFGPGTRLTVT.